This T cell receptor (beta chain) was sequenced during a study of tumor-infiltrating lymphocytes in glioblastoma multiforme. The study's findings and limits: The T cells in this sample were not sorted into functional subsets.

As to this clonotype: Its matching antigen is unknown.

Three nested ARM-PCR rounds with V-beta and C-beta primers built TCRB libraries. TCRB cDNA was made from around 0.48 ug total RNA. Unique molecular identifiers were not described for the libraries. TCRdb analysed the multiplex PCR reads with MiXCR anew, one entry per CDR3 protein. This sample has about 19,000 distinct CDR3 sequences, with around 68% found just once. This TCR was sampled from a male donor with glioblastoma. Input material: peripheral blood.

The CDR3 sequence: CASSLYGLPGGYTF. The CDR3 region has the DNA TGTGCCAGCAGTCTCTATGGACTGCCGGGAGGCTACACCTTC. The chain employs TRBV6-1 and TRBJ1-2; no definite D call. Germline V gene lookup returns CDR1 MNHNS and CDR2 SASEGT. The ends were cut back, 5 bases at V and 8 bases at J, with 18 bases in the middle. The CDR3 is 14 residues long.